Listed here are 10 T cell receptor beta chains from one sample, sequenced in a study of cytomegalovirus exposure and HLA in healthy donors. Primers for the PCR totalled 60 Vbeta and 13 Jbeta. Clones were read by immunoSEQ multiplex PCR, and TCRdb kept only the in-frame ones, dropping some. The sample features tens of thousands of clones, with less than 6% in its top ten. The specimen sequenced was PBMCs. All receptors derive from a man aged 30-40 years in good health and CMV-seropositive.

Concerning this clone: One junction end does not reproduce the germline sequence, and a read error may be involved. In DNA, the CDR3 is TGTGCCAGCAGTGACAGTGCAGGGAATTCACACCTCCACTTT. Its protein product is CASSDSAGNSHLHF. The chain recombines TRBV6-4 with TRBJ1-6, with D perhaps matching TRBD1 (5 bases). This CDR3 is 14 amino acids long. CDR1 is MRHNA, CDR2 SNTAGT, per germline.

The CDR3 coding sequence is TGTGCCAGAAGCCCGGACAGGGGCGAAGATAGTAGCTATGGCTACACCTTC. Residues: CARSPDRGEDSSYGYTF. The chain carries TRBV5-3 and TRBJ1-2; TRBD1 matches at 9 bases. TRBV5-3 is an ORF, and what it does is uncertain. CDR3 length equals 17 residues. The ends lost 4 bases at V and 4 bases at J; junction bases unmatched: 14.

The gene calls are TRBV7-9 and TRBJ1-1, with TRBD1 identical over 8 bases. V dropped 2 bases and J dropped 0; count of bases not matched to a gene: 5. Germline V gene lookup returns CDR1 SEHNR and CDR2 FQNEAQ (reference sequence). CDR3 length: 16 amino acids. The CDR3 here is CASSLRTGGVNTEAFF. CDR3 sequence (DNA): TGTGCCAGCAGCTTACGAACAGGGGGTGTGAACACTGAAGCTTTCTTT.

The chain carries TRBV4-1 and TRBJ2-5; TRBD1 might be the D (6 bases). In germline, CDR1 is MGHRA, CDR2 YSYEKL. CDR3 size: 14 residues. With 3 bases removed from V and 3 bases from J, the gap between germline ends came to 11 bases. The CDR3 spells CASSQTTGKETQYF. CDR3 coding DNA: TGCGCCAGCAGCCAGACGACAGGAAAAGAGACCCAGTACTTC.

The rearrangement links TRBV19 to TRBJ2-7, with a possible D match to TRBD2 (6 bases). Germline lookup yields CDR1 LNHDA and CDR2 SQIVND (reference sequence). This CDR3 has 13 residues. The ends were cut back, 5 bases at V and 6 bases at J, with 14 bases in the middle. The CDR3 loop is CASSLQTSSEQYF. The CDR3 DNA is TGTGCCAGTAGTCTCCAGACTAGTTCCGAGCAGTACTTC.

The J gene is TRBJ2-5, the V gene TRBV14; weak D call: TRBD2 (5 bases). The CDR3 contains 16 residues. V shed 2 bases and J shed 0 bases, with 13 bases lying between them. CDR1 is SGHDN, CDR2 FVKESK, per germline. In nucleotides, the CDR3 is TGTGCCAGCAGCCAAACCCGAGGGCTGTACCAAGAGACCCAGTACTTC. Amino acids: CASSQTRGLYQETQYF. The entire variable domain, with the rest obtained from reference TRBV14 and TRBJ2-5, is as follows: EAGVTQFPSHSVIEKGQTVTLRCDPISGHDNLYWYRRVMGKEIKFLLHFVKESKQDESGMPNNRFLAERTGGTYSTLKVQPAELEDSGVYFCASSQTRGLYQETQYFGPGTRLLVL.

J is TRBJ2-4 and V is TRBV2; D remains unclear. This CDR3 has 14 amino acids. CDR1 is SNHLY, CDR2 FYNNEI, per germline. V was cut by 4 bases and J by 0 bases, with 7 bases left in between. CDR3 region: CASSGTKAKNIQYF. CDR3 DNA sequence: TGTGCCAGCAGTGGAACAAAAGCCAAAAACATTCAGTACTTC.

This rearrangement joins TRBV6-5 to TRBJ2-7, with 8 bases matching TRBD2. J gave up 1 base and V 0 bases, and 5 bases lay outside the gene matches. The CDR3 loop spans 16 amino acids. Germline V CDR1 and CDR2: MNHEY, SVGAGI. The CDR3: CASSYSGGDFSYEQYF. In DNA form, the CDR3 reads TGTGCCAGCAGTTACTCCGGGGGGGACTTTTCCTACGAGCAGTACTTC.

The chain recombines TRBV19 with TRBJ1-1; D is unresolved. The CDR3 totals 15 residues. Per germline, CDR1 LNHDA and CDR2 SQIVND (reference sequence). V was trimmed by 7 bases and J by 1 base, leaving 16 bases between them. CDR3 DNA sequence: TGTGCCAGTAACACCCGCCGGGAGAGGAACACTGAAGCTTTCTTT. Amino acid sequence: CASNTRRERNTEAFF.

The chain combines TRBV9 with TRBJ2-1; 9 nucleotides agree with TRBD2. The V gene end was trimmed by 3 bases and the J gene end by 6 bases; junction bases not matched to a gene: 7. The CDR3 totals 15 residues. Germline-derived CDR1 and CDR2 are SGDLS and YYNGEE. The CDR3 bases are TGTGCCAGCAGCGGACGGACTAGCGATGCCAATGAGCAGTTCTTC. This gives the protein CASSGRTSDANEQFF.